This TCR beta chain is from a study of T cell repertoires in cytomegalovirus infection. Looking at the study overall: CMV epitopes in the study were HLA-C-restricted (recently identified) and HLA-B-restricted (well studied). Whole-study findings and limits: In two of eight donors, the top clonotype was HLA-C-restricted CMV-specific.

TCRdb re-derived calls from the reads in MiXCR, one entry per CDR3 protein. The data contain around 70,000 distinct CDR3 sequences, around 27% of them singletons. CDR3 length: 16 residues. Germline CDR1 and CDR2: DFQATT and SNEGSKA (reference sequence). V was trimmed by 1 base and J by 6 bases, leaving 19 bases between them. There are many counts of this clonotype. The target antigen is unknown. This material consisted of CD8+ T cells from cultured PBMCs, taken from culture after CMV antigen stimulation. This chain links TRBV20-1 with TRBJ2-1, with D possibly TRBD2 on 6 matching bases. The sequence came from a human donor in good health (CMV status not recorded). Some clones in this sample may be carry-over from other donors' samples. DNA for the CDR3: TGCAGTGCTAGAGTTGGGGGGTTGAATGCGCTCAATGAGCAGTTCTTC. It encodes CSARVGGLNALNEQFF.